These 6 T cell receptor beta chains share one sample of origin, sequenced in a study of radiation and T cells in renal cell carcinoma (dated by TCRdb to the early 2020s). What this sample's time point label stands for: baseline pretreatment blood. Interpreted using the paper, the treatment or condition label stands for: 15 Gy SBRT to primary tumor, nephrectomy 4 weeks later. The library was produced with the immunoSEQ multiplex PCR assay. This is the immuneACCESS table as TCRdb keeps it, with only in-frame sequences that have V and J called. A part of the clones is gone; compared with another copy, unresolved V genes explain less than half, and the rest is unexplained. Recorded for this sample are tens of thousands of clones; 83% of them occurred a single time. Clones ranked in the top ten supply 30% to 35% of the sample. This specimen was blood, taken from a patient whose treatment included radiotherapy and nephrectomy. These receptors were taken from a woman between 65 and 79 years old with renal cell carcinoma.

The chain couples TRBV7-9 to TRBJ2-7; D call uncertain. CDR1 is SEHNR, CDR2 FQNEAQ, per germline (reference sequence). V was pared by 0 bases and J by 2 bases, with 11 bases between. This CDR3 region has 15 residues. CDR3 residues: CASSLAEVLTYEQYF. In DNA, the CDR3 is TGTGCCAGCAGCTTAGCAGAGGTCCTAACCTACGAGCAGTACTTC.

The chain couples TRBV5-1 to TRBJ2-7; 11 bases are a match to TRBD1. Looked up from germline, CDR1 is SGHRS and CDR2 is YFSETQ. V lost 2 bases, J lost 4 bases, and 5 bases stayed unmatched. The CDR3 loop spans 15 amino acids. CDR3 sequence: CASSFTGTGGYEQYF. In nucleotides, the CDR3 is TGCGCCAGCAGCTTCACCGGGACAGGGGGATACGAGCAGTACTTC.

The chain combines TRBV27 with TRBJ2-7; 8 bases fit TRBD2. This CDR3 contains 17 residues. The V gene's germline CDR1 is MNHEY and CDR2 SMNVEV (reference sequence). The trim removed 9 bases at V and 1 base at J, leaving 17 bases unmatched. The CDR3 DNA reads as TGTGCCAGTTCTCGGATGGTAGCGGGGCCTCGGTCCTACGAGCAGTACTTC. Amino acid sequence: CASSRMVAGPRSYEQYF.

This clone showed up just a few times. V usage is TRBV5-1 and J usage is TRBJ1-6, with TRBD1 as a possible D gene (6 bases). Germline CDR1 is SGHRS and CDR2 is YFSETQ. Trimming removed 4 bases at V and 7 bases at J, with 12 bases between. CDR3 size: 14 residues. DNA of the CDR3: TGCGCCAGCAGCCTCACAGGGCACAATTCACCCCTCCACTTT. Its protein product is CASSLTGHNSPLHF.

The chain recombines TRBV5-4 with TRBJ1-3, with 8 bases that match TRBD1. Per the germline V gene, CDR1 is SGHNT and CDR2 is YYREEE (reference sequence). J gave up 7 bases and V 3 bases, and 21 bases lay outside the gene matches. The CDR3 has 19 amino acids. The CDR3 nucleotides read TGTGCCAGCAGCTACGGTAGGAAGACAGGGGTCTATTTTTGGAACACCATATATTTT. Protein: CASSYGRKTGVYFWNTIYF.

The rearrangement joins TRBV5-1 to TRBJ2-7, with 7 positions matching TRBD1. CDR1 SGHRS and CDR2 YFSETQ come from the germline V gene. The ends lost 4 bases at V and 3 bases at J; junction bases unmatched: 7. This CDR3 has 14 residues. The CDR3: CASSTGQSDYEQYF. The CDR3 DNA reads TGCGCCAGCAGCACGGGACAGAGTGACTACGAGCAGTACTTC.